Listed below are T cell receptor beta chains from one sample, sequenced in a study of shared clonotypes between healthy human individuals. TCRdb's copy holds only in-frame clones and misses some; the assay was immunoSEQ multiplex PCR. The data hold about 610,000 clones, with around 97% observed a single time. The sample comprised naive CD4+ T cells sorted from blood. These receptors were obtained from a woman in her 30s in good health. The CDR3 runs from the conserved cysteine through the conserved F or W. A D gene is named only where the DNA matches it firmly. Clone size is given for some rows only: seen once, a few or many times, or a class if the clone is expanded.

CDR3 DNA: TGTGCCAGCAGTTCCCCAGACAGACTGAACACTGAAGCTTTCTTT; CDR3 protein: CASSSPDRLNTEAFF; clone size: NA; V gene: TRBV27; J gene: TRBJ1-1; D gene: NA
CDR3 DNA: TGTGCCAGCAGTGAACCCTTCGCGAATTCCTATGGCTACACCTTC; CDR3 protein: CASSEPFANSYGYTF; clone size: NA; V gene: TRBV25-1; J gene: TRBJ1-2; D gene: NA
CDR3 DNA: TGTGCCAGCAGGAATAGCGGGGTTTACGAGCAGTACTTC; CDR3 protein: CASRNSGVYEQYF; clone size: once; V gene: TRBV7-9; J gene: TRBJ2-7; D gene: TRBD2
CDR3 DNA: TGTGCCATCAGTCCCATCCCCATAGCGGGAGACTCCTACGAGCAGTACTTC; CDR3 protein: CAISPIPIAGDSYEQYF; clone size: NA; V gene: TRBV10-3; J gene: TRBJ2-7; D gene: TRBD2
CDR3 DNA: TGCGCCAGCAGCCCGGGGACTAGCGGGCCGAACACCGGGGAGCTGTTTTTT; CDR3 protein: CASSPGTSGPNTGELFF; clone size: NA; V gene: TRBV5-1; J gene: TRBJ2-2; D gene: TRBD2
CDR3 DNA: TGTGCCAGCTCCCCGCAACCAAGGGGACTACTCTCTGGGGCCAACGTCCTGACTTTC; CDR3 protein: CASSPQPRGLLSGANVLTF; clone size: NA; V gene: TRBV27; J gene: TRBJ2-6; D gene: TRBD2
CDR3 DNA: TGTGCCAGCAGTTCACTAGCGGGGCCACCATACGAGCAGTACTTC; CDR3 protein: CASSSLAGPPYEQYF; clone size: NA; V gene: TRBV6-5; J gene: TRBJ2-7; D gene: TRBD2
CDR3 DNA: TGTGCCAGCAGTAAGGACAAATATAATTCACCCCTCCACTTT; CDR3 protein: CASSKDKYNSPLHF; clone size: NA; V gene: TRBV5-6; J gene: TRBJ1-6; D gene: NA
CDR3 DNA: TGTGCCACCAAAAGGACTAGTCAAGCTGGGGAGCTGTTTTTT; CDR3 protein: CATKRTSQAGELFF; clone size: NA; V gene: TRBV27; J gene: TRBJ2-2; D gene: TRBD2
CDR3 DNA: TGTGCCAGCAGCCATGACAGGGATGCGGTAATTGAAAAACTGTTTTTT; CDR3 protein: CASSHDRDAVIEKLFF; clone size: once; V gene: TRBV28; J gene: TRBJ1-4; D gene: TRBD1
CDR3 DNA: TGTGCCAGCAGTGAATTGGGGGGGCAGGCTTTCTTT; CDR3 protein: CASSELGGQAFF; clone size: NA; V gene: TRBV25-1; J gene: TRBJ1-1; D gene: NA
CDR3 DNA: TGTGCCAGCGGGACAGGGTGGACTGAAGCTTTCTTT; CDR3 protein: CASGTGWTEAFF; clone size: NA; V gene: TRBV6-1; J gene: TRBJ1-1; D gene: TRBD1
CDR3 DNA: TGTGCCAGCAGCTTAGATCCAACTACCTACACAGATACGCAGTATTTT; CDR3 protein: CASSLDPTTYTDTQYF; clone size: NA; V gene: TRBV11-2; J gene: TRBJ2-3; D gene: NA
CDR3 DNA: TGTGCCAGCAGCTTAGCGCAGGGGGGAGAGACCCAGTACTTC; CDR3 protein: CASSLAQGGETQYF; clone size: NA; V gene: TRBV7-9; J gene: TRBJ2-5; D gene: NA
CDR3 DNA: TGTGCCTCCCAACCCCGACAGGAGAGGACCGGGGAGCTGTTTTTT; CDR3 protein: CASQPRQERTGELFF; clone size: once; V gene: TRBV19; J gene: TRBJ2-2; D gene: NA
CDR3 DNA: TGTGCCAGCAGCCCACAGGGGATGGGAGAGACCCAGTACTTC; CDR3 protein: CASSPQGMGETQYF; clone size: NA; V gene: TRBV6-4; J gene: TRBJ2-5; D gene: TRBD1
CDR3 DNA: TGTGCCAGCTCACCTGGGACAGGGGGCTACGAGCAGTACTTC; CDR3 protein: CASSPGTGGYEQYF; clone size: NA; V gene: TRBV18; J gene: TRBJ2-7; D gene: TRBD1
CDR3 DNA: TGTGCCAGCACCCTGGGGGCAGGGAATTCACCCCTCCACTTT; CDR3 protein: CASTLGAGNSPLHF; clone size: NA; V gene: TRBV9; J gene: TRBJ1-6; D gene: NA
CDR3 DNA: TGTGCCAGCAGCTTAGTGGCCAGGGGGGCTAGCGGGAGTATCGAGCAGTACTTC; CDR3 protein: CASSLVARGASGSIEQYF; clone size: NA; V gene: TRBV7-8; J gene: TRBJ2-7; D gene: TRBD2
CDR3 DNA: TGTGCCAGCTCACCATCGGGACAGAGTAATGAAAAACTGTTTTTT; CDR3 protein: CASSPSGQSNEKLFF; clone size: NA; V gene: TRBV18; J gene: TRBJ1-4; D gene: TRBD1
CDR3 DNA: TGCGCCAGCAGTGATCAGGGTCCAATTGGGGAGCTGTTTTTT; CDR3 protein: CASSDQGPIGELFF; clone size: NA; V gene: TRBV10-2; J gene: TRBJ2-2; D gene: NA
CDR3 DNA: TGTGCCAGCAGTGACCTTAGGGCGGGAATAACCGGGGAGCTGTTTTTT; CDR3 protein: CASSDLRAGITGELFF; clone size: once; V gene: TRBV9; J gene: TRBJ2-2; D gene: NA
CDR3 DNA: TGTGCCTGTCTGCAAGCCGACGGAGAGTTAAGCAATCAGCCCCAGCATTTT; CDR3 protein: CACLQADGELSNQPQHF; clone size: NA; V gene: TRBV30; J gene: TRBJ1-5; D gene: NA
CDR3 DNA: TGCGCCAGCAGCCTAACCGGGACAGAGTACAATGAGCAGTTCTTC; CDR3 protein: CASSLTGTEYNEQFF; clone size: NA; V gene: TRBV5-1; J gene: TRBJ2-1; D gene: TRBD1
CDR3 DNA: TGTGCCAGCAGTATCCCGACAGGGTGGTATCAGCCCCAGCATTTT; CDR3 protein: CASSIPTGWYQPQHF; clone size: NA; V gene: TRBV28; J gene: TRBJ1-5; D gene: TRBD1
CDR3 DNA: TGCGCCAGCAGCTTGCCCACAGGGGGCGCGGGGGAGACCCAGTACTTC; CDR3 protein: CASSLPTGGAGETQYF; clone size: NA; V gene: TRBV5-1; J gene: TRBJ2-5; D gene: TRBD1
CDR3 DNA: TGTGCCAGTAGCAAACTAGCGCCGAGCACAGATACGCAGTATTTT; CDR3 protein: CASSKLAPSTDTQYF; clone size: NA; V gene: TRBV19; J gene: TRBJ2-3; D gene: TRBD2
CDR3 DNA: TGTGCCATCAGTGGTTTAATTGGGGCAATAGCTAACTATGGCTACACCTTC; CDR3 protein: CAISGLIGAIANYGYTF; clone size: NA; V gene: TRBV10-3; J gene: TRBJ1-2; D gene: NA
CDR3 DNA: TGTGCCAGCAGTCCTGGGCTAGCGGGAGGGTACAATGAGCAGTTCTTC; CDR3 protein: CASSPGLAGGYNEQFF; clone size: once; V gene: TRBV28; J gene: TRBJ2-1; D gene: TRBD2
CDR3 DNA: TGCGCCAGCAGCTCGCAGCTGAACACTGAAGCTTTCTTT; CDR3 protein: CASSSQLNTEAFF; clone size: NA; V gene: TRBV5-1; J gene: TRBJ1-1; D gene: NA
CDR3 DNA: TGTGCCAGCAGTGGAGGGACGTACCAAGAGACCCAGTACTTC; CDR3 protein: CASSGGTYQETQYF; clone size: NA; V gene: TRBV2; J gene: TRBJ2-5; D gene: NA
CDR3 DNA: TGTGCCAGCAGCCGAGATGCCATACTAGCGGGGGTCTCCTACGAGCAGTACTTC; CDR3 protein: CASSRDAILAGVSYEQYF; clone size: NA; V gene: TRBV4-2; J gene: TRBJ2-7; D gene: TRBD2
CDR3 DNA: TGTGCCAGCTCACCGCAAAACGGGAGGGGAAACACCGGGGAGCTGTTTTTT; CDR3 protein: CASSPQNGRGNTGELFF; clone size: NA; V gene: TRBV18; J gene: TRBJ2-2; D gene: TRBD2
CDR3 DNA: TGCGCCAGCAGCACGGAGAACACCGGGGAGCTGTTTTTT; CDR3 protein: CASSTENTGELFF; clone size: NA; V gene: TRBV5-1; J gene: TRBJ2-2; D gene: NA
CDR3 DNA: TGTGCCAGTAGTATTCCCCCGGGCAGGGGATATACTGAAGCTTTCTTT; CDR3 protein: CASSIPPGRGYTEAFF; clone size: NA; V gene: TRBV19; J gene: TRBJ1-1; D gene: NA
CDR3 DNA: TGCGCCAGCAGTGAGTTGCGGGGCGTTGATGAAGCTTTCTTT; CDR3 protein: CASSELRGVDEAFF; clone size: NA; V gene: TRBV10-1; J gene: TRBJ1-1; D gene: NA
CDR3 DNA: TGTGCCAGCAGGCCGACAGGGGTGGAAGATACGCAGTATTTT; CDR3 protein: CASRPTGVEDTQYF; clone size: NA; V gene: TRBV2; J gene: TRBJ2-3; D gene: TRBD1
CDR3 DNA: TGTGCCAGCAGCTTAGTGACAGGACCCATGAACACTGAAGCTTTCTTT; CDR3 protein: CASSLVTGPMNTEAFF; clone size: NA; V gene: TRBV11-2; J gene: TRBJ1-1; D gene: NA
CDR3 DNA: TGTGCCAGTAGGGGGGTGGGCACAGATACGCAGTATTTT; CDR3 protein: CASRGVGTDTQYF; clone size: NA; V gene: TRBV19; J gene: TRBJ2-3; D gene: NA
CDR3 DNA: TGTGCCAGCAGTCTTACCCAAGCTCCGGGGACCCAGTACTTC; CDR3 protein: CASSLTQAPGTQYF; clone size: NA; V gene: TRBV11-2; J gene: TRBJ2-5; D gene: NA
CDR3 DNA: TGTGCCATCAGTGAATCTCGGACCGCCCCCGGGAACACCGGGGAGCTGTTTTTT; CDR3 protein: CAISESRTAPGNTGELFF; clone size: NA; V gene: TRBV10-3; J gene: TRBJ2-2; D gene: NA
CDR3 DNA: TGCGCCAGTAGCGGGAGTTCCTCCTACAATGAGCAGTTCTTC; CDR3 protein: CASSGSSSYNEQFF; clone size: NA; V gene: TRBV10-2; J gene: TRBJ2-1; D gene: TRBD2
CDR3 DNA: TGTGCCAGCAGCCCCGGACAGGGGGGGGAAAAACTGTTTTTT; CDR3 protein: CASSPGQGGEKLFF; clone size: NA; V gene: TRBV7-8; J gene: TRBJ1-4; D gene: TRBD1
CDR3 DNA: TGTGCCATCCGGAGCTCCTACGAGCAGTACTTC; CDR3 protein: CAIRSSYEQYF; clone size: NA; V gene: TRBV2; J gene: TRBJ2-7; D gene: NA
CDR3 DNA: TGTGCCAGCTCGGTGAACACTGAAGCTTTCTTT; CDR3 protein: CASSVNTEAFF; clone size: NA; V gene: TRBV5-4; J gene: TRBJ1-1; D gene: NA
CDR3 DNA: TGTGCCAGCAACTTACGTCTCGGAGATACGCAGTATTTT; CDR3 protein: CASNLRLGDTQYF; clone size: NA; V gene: TRBV11-2; J gene: TRBJ2-3; D gene: NA
CDR3 DNA: TGTGCCAGCAGTCTTCGGACTAGTGAGCAGTTCTTC; CDR3 protein: CASSLRTSEQFF; clone size: NA; V gene: TRBV28; J gene: TRBJ2-1; D gene: TRBD2
CDR3 DNA: TGTGCCAGCAGCGTAGGGGTTGGGACCTACAATGAGCAGTTCTTC; CDR3 protein: CASSVGVGTYNEQFF; clone size: NA; V gene: TRBV9; J gene: TRBJ2-1; D gene: NA
CDR3 DNA: TGTGCCAGCAGTTCGGGGGGACAGAGCTCCTACGAGCAGTACTTC; CDR3 protein: CASSSGGQSSYEQYF; clone size: NA; V gene: TRBV28; J gene: TRBJ2-7; D gene: NA
CDR3 DNA: TGTGCCAGCAGTTTGGAGGCCCCGGCCTCTGGGGCCAACGTCCTGACTTTC; CDR3 protein: CASSLEAPASGANVLTF; clone size: NA; V gene: TRBV27; J gene: TRBJ2-6; D gene: NA
CDR3 DNA: TGTGCCACCACCAGGCAGGGGCTGGGATCTTTCTTT; CDR3 protein: CATTRQGLGSFF; clone size: NA; V gene: TRBV28; J gene: TRBJ1-1; D gene: NA
CDR3 DNA: TGTGCCAGCAGCCCGAGGGGACTAGTCTCCTACGAGCAGTACTTC; CDR3 protein: CASSPRGLVSYEQYF; clone size: NA; V gene: TRBV5-4; J gene: TRBJ2-7; D gene: TRBD2
CDR3 DNA: TGTGCCAGCAGGCGGTCGGGACAGGCCAATCCGAACTATGGCTACACCTTC; CDR3 protein: CASRRSGQANPNYGYTF; clone size: NA; V gene: TRBV27; J gene: TRBJ1-2; D gene: TRBD1
CDR3 DNA: TGTGCCAGCAGCTTAAACCAGTACAATGAGCAGTTCTTC; CDR3 protein: CASSLNQYNEQFF; clone size: NA; V gene: TRBV11-3; J gene: TRBJ2-1; D gene: NA
CDR3 DNA: TGTGCCAGCAGCTTCACAGGATCGTTGCCCTATGGCTACACCTTC; CDR3 protein: CASSFTGSLPYGYTF; clone size: NA; V gene: TRBV13; J gene: TRBJ1-2; D gene: NA